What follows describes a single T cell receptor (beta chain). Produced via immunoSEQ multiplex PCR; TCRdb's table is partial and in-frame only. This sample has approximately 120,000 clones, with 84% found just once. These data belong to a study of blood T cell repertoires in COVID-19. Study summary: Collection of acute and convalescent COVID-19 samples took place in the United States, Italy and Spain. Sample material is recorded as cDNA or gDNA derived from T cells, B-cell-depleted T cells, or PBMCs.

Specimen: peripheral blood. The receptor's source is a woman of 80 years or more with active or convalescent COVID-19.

CDR3 residues: CASSVAPGWASYEQYF. The CDR3 coding sequence is TGTGCCAGCAGCGTAGCTCCGGGATGGGCCTCCTACGAGCAGTACTTC. The chain has TRBV9 and TRBJ2-7, with D maybe TRBD2 (5 bases). With 0 bases removed from V and 0 bases from J, the gap between germline ends came to 13 bases. The CDR3 extends over 16 amino acids. Germline V gene data show CDR1 as SGDLS and CDR2 as YYNGEE.